This T cell receptor beta chain was observed in a study of preoperative IRX-2 immunotherapy in early breast cancer. Treatment here: preoperative locoregional IRX-2 cytokine immunotherapy. Patients received preoperative, locoregional IRX-2 cytokine immunotherapy in a phase Ib study. Profiling relied on immunoSEQ multiplex PCR, and the TCRdb table lists in-frame clones only, not all of them. This table has around 60,000 clones, approximately 94% appearing once. The sample holds one count of this clone. Germline is not matched at one junction end, which may reflect a read error. The CDR3 runs to 15 residues. The germline gives CDR1 SGHNT, CDR2 YYREEE (reference sequence).

The biological material was taken from a patient treated with IRX-2 immunotherapy. The clonotype comes from a human donor with breast cancer. The genes are TRBV5-4 and TRBJ2-7; TRBD1 aligns across 10 bases. As DNA, the CDR3 is TGTGCCAGCAGGTTGGACAGGGGGGTTGCCTACGAGCAGTACTTC. Translation gives CASRLDRGVAYEQYF.